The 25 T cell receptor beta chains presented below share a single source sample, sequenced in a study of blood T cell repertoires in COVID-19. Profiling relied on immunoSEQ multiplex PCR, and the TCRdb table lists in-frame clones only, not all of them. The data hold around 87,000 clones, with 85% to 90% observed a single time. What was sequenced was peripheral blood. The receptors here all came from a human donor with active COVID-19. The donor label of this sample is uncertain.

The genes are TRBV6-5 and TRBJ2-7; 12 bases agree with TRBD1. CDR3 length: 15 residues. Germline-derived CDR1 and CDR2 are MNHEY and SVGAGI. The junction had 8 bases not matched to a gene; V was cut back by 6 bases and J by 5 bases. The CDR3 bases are TGTGCCAGCAGGAACTCCGGGACAGGGGGCCACGAGCAGTACTTC. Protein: CASRNSGTGGHEQYF.

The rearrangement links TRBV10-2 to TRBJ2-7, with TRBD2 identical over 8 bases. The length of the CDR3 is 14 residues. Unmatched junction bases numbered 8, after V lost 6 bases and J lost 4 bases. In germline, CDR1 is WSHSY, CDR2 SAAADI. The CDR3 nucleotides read TGCGCCAGCAGACTAGCGGCCCCACCTTACGAGCAGTACTTC. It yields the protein CASRLAAPPYEQYF.

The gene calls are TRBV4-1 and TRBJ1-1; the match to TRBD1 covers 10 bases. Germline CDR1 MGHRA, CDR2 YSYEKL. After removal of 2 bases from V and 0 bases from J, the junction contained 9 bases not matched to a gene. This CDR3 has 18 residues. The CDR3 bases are TGCGCCAGCAGCCAATTCGGGACAGGGGCAATTATGAACACTGAAGCTTTCTTT. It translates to CASSQFGTGAIMNTEAFF.

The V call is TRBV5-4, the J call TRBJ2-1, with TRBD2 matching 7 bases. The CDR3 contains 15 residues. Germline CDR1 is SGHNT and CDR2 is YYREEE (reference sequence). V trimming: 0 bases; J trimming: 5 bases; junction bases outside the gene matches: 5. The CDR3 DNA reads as TGTGCCAGCAGCTTGGCACTAGCGACCGACAATGAGCAGTTCTTC. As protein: CASSLALATDNEQFF.

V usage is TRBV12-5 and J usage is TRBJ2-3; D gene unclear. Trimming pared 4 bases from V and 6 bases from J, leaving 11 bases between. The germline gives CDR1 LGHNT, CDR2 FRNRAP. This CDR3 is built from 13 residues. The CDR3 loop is CASGSVARDTQYF. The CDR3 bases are TGTGCTAGTGGTTCCGTCGCCCGGGATACGCAGTATTTT.

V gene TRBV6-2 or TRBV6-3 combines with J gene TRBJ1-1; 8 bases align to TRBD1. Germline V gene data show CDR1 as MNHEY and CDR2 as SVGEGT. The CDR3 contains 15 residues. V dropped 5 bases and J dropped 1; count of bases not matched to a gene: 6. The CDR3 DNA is TGTGCCAGCAGTCTAGACAGGGGAGCGAACACTGAAGCTTTCTTT. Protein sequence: CASSLDRGANTEAFF.

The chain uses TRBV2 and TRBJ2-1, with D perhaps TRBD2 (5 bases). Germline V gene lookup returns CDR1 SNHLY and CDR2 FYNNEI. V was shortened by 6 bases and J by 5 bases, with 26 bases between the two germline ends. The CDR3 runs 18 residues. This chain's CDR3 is CASSGIATGAGIDNEQFF. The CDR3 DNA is TGTGCCAGCAGCGGTATAGCCACGGGCGCCGGGATTGACAATGAGCAGTTCTTC.

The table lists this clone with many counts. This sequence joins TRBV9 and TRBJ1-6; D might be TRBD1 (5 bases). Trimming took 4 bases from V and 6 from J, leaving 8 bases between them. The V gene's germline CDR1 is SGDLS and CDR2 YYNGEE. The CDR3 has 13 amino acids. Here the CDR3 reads CASSLQGNSPLHF. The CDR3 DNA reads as TGTGCCAGCAGCCTCCAGGGTAATTCACCCCTCCACTTT.

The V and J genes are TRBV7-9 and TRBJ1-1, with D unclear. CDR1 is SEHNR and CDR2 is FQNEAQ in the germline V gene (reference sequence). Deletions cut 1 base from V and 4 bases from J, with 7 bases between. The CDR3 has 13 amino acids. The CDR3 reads CASSLGLRTEAFF. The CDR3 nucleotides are TGTGCCAGCAGCTTAGGACTGCGCACTGAAGCTTTCTTT.

The CDR3 DNA reads as TGTGCCACCAGTGATCCGACGGGGGGACTAGATACGCAGTATTTT. This translates into CATSDPTGGLDTQYF. The chain couples TRBV24-1 to TRBJ2-3; 7 bases agree with TRBD2. Germline CDR1 KGHDR, CDR2 SFDVKD. Trimming cost V 3 bases and J 5 bases; bases outside gene matches: 7. This CDR3 is built from 15 residues.

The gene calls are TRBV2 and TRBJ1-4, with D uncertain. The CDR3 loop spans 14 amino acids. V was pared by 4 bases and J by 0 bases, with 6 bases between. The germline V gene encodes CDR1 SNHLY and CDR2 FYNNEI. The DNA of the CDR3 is TGTGCCAGCAGTGGGACTGCAACTAATGAAAAACTGTTTTTT. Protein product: CASSGTATNEKLFF. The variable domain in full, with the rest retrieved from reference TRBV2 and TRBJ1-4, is EPEVTQTPSHQVTQMGQEVILRCVPISNHLYFYWYRQILGQKVEFLVSFYNNEISEKSEIFDDQFSVERPDGSNFTLKIRSTKLEDSAMYFCASSGTATNEKLFFGSGTQLSVL.

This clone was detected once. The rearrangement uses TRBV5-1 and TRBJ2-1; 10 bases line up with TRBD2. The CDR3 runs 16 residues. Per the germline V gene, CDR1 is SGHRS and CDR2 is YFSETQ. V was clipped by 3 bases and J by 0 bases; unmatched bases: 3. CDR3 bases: TGCGCCAGCAGCTATGGACTAGCGGTCTCCTACAATGAGCAGTTCTTC. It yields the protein CASSYGLAVSYNEQFF.

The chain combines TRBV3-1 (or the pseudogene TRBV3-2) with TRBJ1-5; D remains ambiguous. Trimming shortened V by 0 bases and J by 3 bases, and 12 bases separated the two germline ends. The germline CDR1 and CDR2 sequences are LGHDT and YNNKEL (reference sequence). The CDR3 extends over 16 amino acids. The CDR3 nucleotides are TGTGCCAGCAGCCAAGATTCCTCCAGGTCCAATCAGCCCCAGCATTTT. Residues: CASSQDSSRSNQPQHF.

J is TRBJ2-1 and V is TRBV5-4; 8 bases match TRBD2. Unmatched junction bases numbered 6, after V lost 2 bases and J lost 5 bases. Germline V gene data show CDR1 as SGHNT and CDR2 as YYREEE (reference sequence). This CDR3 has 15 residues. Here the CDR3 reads CASSFQTSGNNEQFF. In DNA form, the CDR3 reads TGTGCCAGCAGCTTTCAAACTAGCGGAAACAATGAGCAGTTCTTC.

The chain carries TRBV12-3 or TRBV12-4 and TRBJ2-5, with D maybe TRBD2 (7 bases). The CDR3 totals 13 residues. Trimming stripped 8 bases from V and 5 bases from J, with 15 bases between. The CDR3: CASGGAGWETQYF. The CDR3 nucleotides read TGTGCCAGCGGGGGGGCCGGATGGGAGACCCAGTACTTC.

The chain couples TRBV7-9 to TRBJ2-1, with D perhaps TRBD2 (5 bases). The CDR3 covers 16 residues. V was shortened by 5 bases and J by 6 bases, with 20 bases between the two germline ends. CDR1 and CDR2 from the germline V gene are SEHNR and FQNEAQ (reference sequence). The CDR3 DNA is TGTGCCAGCAGCCCCAAGCGGAGGATTACTCTCAATGAGCAGTTCTTC. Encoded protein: CASSPKRRITLNEQFF.

CDR3 protein: CASSYEREQYF. The CDR3 DNA follows: TGTGCCAGCAGTTATGAGAGGGAGCAGTACTTC. The V call is TRBV7-2, the J call TRBJ2-7; no reliable D call. The CDR3 runs 11 residues. From germline, CDR1 is SGHTA and CDR2 FQGNSA. Trimming took off 6 bases at V and 7 bases at J, with 10 bases between the two ends.

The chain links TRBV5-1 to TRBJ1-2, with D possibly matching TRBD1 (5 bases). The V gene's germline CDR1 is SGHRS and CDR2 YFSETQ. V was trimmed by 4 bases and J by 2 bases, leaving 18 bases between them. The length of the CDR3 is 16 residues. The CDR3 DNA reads TGCGCCAGCAGCACAAAAGCCAGGGCCAAGAACTATGGCTACACCTTC. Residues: CASSTKARAKNYGYTF.

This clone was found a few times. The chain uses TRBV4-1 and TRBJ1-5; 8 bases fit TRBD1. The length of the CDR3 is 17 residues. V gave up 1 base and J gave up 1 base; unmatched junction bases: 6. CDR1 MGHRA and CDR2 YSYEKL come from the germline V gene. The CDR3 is CASSQGPGGLSNQPQHF. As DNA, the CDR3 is TGCGCCAGCAGCCAAGGGCCAGGGGGCTTGAGCAATCAGCCCCAGCATTTT.

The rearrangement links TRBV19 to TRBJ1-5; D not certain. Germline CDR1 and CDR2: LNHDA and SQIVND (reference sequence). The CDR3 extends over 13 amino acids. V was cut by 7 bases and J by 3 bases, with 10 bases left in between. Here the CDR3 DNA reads TGTGCCAGTACAACACAGATCAATCAGCCCCAGCATTTT. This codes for CASTTQINQPQHF.

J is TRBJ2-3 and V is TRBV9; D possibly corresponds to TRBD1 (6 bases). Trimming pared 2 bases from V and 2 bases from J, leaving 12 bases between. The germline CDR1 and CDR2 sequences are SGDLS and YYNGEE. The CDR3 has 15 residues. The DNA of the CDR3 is TGTGCCAGCAGCGTCACCGGGACAAACACAGATACGCAGTATTTT. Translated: CASSVTGTNTDTQYF.

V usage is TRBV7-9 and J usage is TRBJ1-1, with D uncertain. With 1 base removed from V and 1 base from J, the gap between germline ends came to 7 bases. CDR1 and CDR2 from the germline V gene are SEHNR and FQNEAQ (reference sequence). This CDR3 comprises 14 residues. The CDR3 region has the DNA TGTGCCAGCAGCTTAGTAGTCCCGAACACTGAAGCTTTCTTT. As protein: CASSLVVPNTEAFF. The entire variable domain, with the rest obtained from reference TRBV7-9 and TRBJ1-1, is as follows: DTGVSQNPRHKITKRGQNVTFRCDPISEHNRLYWYRQTLGQGPEFLTYFQNEAQLEKSRLLSDRFSAERPKGSFSTLEIQRTEQGDSAMYLCASSLVVPNTEAFFGQGTRLTVV.

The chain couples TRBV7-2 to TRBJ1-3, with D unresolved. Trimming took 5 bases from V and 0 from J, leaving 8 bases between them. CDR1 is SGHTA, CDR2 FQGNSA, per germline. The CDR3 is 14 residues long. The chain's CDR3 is CASSPQLSGNTIYF. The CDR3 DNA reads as TGTGCCAGCAGCCCTCAACTCTCTGGAAACACCATATATTTT.

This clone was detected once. Here the CDR3 reads CASTPLGLTGSPAPLHF. Here the CDR3 DNA reads TGTGCCAGCACCCCCCTGGGACTGACAGGGAGCCCTGCACCCCTCCACTTT. The chain joins TRBV6-2 or TRBV6-3 to TRBJ1-6; 7 bases line up with TRBD1. The germline gives CDR1 MNHEY, CDR2 SVGEGT. Germline trimming cut 7 bases from V and 11 bases from J; bases unmatched to any gene: 20. The CDR3 has 17 amino acids.

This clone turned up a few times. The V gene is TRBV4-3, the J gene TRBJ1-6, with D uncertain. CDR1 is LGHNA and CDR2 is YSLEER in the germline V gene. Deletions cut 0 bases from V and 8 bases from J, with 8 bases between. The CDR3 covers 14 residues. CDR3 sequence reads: CASSQDPRDSPLHF. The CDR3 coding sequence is TGCGCCAGCAGCCAAGATCCTCGCGATTCACCCCTCCACTTT.